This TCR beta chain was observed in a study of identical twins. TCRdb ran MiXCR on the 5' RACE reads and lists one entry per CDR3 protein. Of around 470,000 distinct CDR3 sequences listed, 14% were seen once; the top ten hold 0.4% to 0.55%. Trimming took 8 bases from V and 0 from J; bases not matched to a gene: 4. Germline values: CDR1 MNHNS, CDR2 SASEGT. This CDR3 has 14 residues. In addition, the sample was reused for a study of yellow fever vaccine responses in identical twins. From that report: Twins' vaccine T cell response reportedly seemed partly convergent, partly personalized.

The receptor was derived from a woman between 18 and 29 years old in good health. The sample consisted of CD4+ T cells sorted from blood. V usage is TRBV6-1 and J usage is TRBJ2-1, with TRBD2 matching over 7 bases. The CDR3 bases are TGTGCCAGCGCGCTAGCGGACTCCTACAATGAGCAGTTCTTC. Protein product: CASALADSYNEQFF.